This entry features one T cell receptor (beta chain) sequence. No antigen is known for it. Sequenced by immunoSEQ multiplex PCR; TCRdb stores in-frame clones only, minus some. The data hold over a million clones, with around 95% observed a single time. This sample was included in a study of shared clonotypes between healthy human individuals. Background on the study: Every donor yielded three CD4 naive, three CD4 memory, two CD8 naive and one CD8 memory plate.

Overall study findings and caveats: A few donors had approximately 4.6% of their naive CD4 clonotypes in common. Non-shared clonotypes showed lower generation probabilities than clonotypes common to all four donors.

Deletions cut 4 bases from V and 6 bases from J, with 23 bases between. The CDR3 consists of 17 residues. Germline values: CDR1 SGHTA, CDR2 FQGNSA. This rearrangement joins TRBV7-2 to TRBJ2-3, with D maybe TRBD2 (5 bases). The sequence came from a man in his thirties or forties in good health. The specimen was naive CD4+ T cells sorted from blood. Subset of the sample: CD45RA+ positively selected. The CDR3: CASSSAPGPPPGDTQYF. CDR3 nucleotides: TGTGCCAGCAGCTCGGCACCCGGGCCGCCCCCGGGGGATACGCAGTATTTT.